This T cell receptor (beta chain) was sequenced in a study of human T cells and chemical hapten exposure. MiXCR, run by TCRdb on the RACE reads, gives a single entry per CDR3 protein. The table includes more than 75,000 distinct CDR3 sequences, 10% to 13% detected once. The CDR3 runs 14 residues. Trimming took off 5 bases at V and 2 bases at J, with 13 bases between the two ends. Per the germline V gene, CDR1 is MDHEN and CDR2 is SYDVKM. To note about this clonotype: It is likely a read error, because the conserved phenylalanine at the end of the CDR3 is missing.

The time point was: patch test 2, 6 weeks after DPC sensitization. The treatment was: therapeutic diphenylcyclopropenone sensitization with weekly scalp DPC. This receptor was taken from a woman younger than 45 with alopecia areata. Some clones in this sample may be carry-over from other donors' samples. The sequences come from whole blood, collected in connection with sensitization to the hapten diphenylcyclopropenone (DPC). This sequence joins TRBV28 and TRBJ2-7; D might be TRBD2 (6 bases). The CDR3 bases are TGTGCCAGCAGTGTTTCGGCGGGACCCTACGAGCAGTACTAC. Translated: CASSVSAGPYEQYY.